These T cell receptor beta chains were read from a single sample in a study of blood T cell repertoires in COVID-19. Clones were sequenced by immunoSEQ multiplex PCR, and TCRdb holds only the in-frame ones, with some missing. The sample records some 50,000 clones, 84% being singletons. The sample consisted of peripheral blood. These receptors all come from a man aged 45-65 years with active COVID-19. The conserved cysteine and the conserved F or W are not part of the CDR3 here. The order of the fields is D gene, J gene, V gene, CDR3 protein. A D gene is named only where the DNA matches it firmly.

D: TRBD1; J: TRBJ1-1; V: TRBV5-1; CDR3: ASSQGAGTEAF
D: TRBD2; J: TRBJ2-1; V: TRBV2; CDR3: AIEAGAINNEQF
D: TRBD2; J: TRBJ2-5; V: TRBV5-1; CDR3: ASSSGLAGKETQY
D: .; J: TRBJ2-1; V: TRBV6-2/TRBV6-3; CDR3: ASSLRGEQF
D: .; J: TRBJ2-7; V: TRBV5-4; CDR3: ASSSQASPYEQY
D: .; J: TRBJ2-7; V: TRBV29-1; CDR3: SVGRFDYEQY
D: TRBD2; J: TRBJ2-3; V: TRBV18; CDR3: ASSLAGGSDTDTQY
D: TRBD1; J: TRBJ1-5; V: TRBV3-1/TRBV3-2; CDR3: ASSQSLDRVFQPQH
D: TRBD1; J: TRBJ1-2; V: TRBV6-1; CDR3: ASSESGTGGYYGYT
D: .; J: TRBJ2-3; V: TRBV13; CDR3: ASSLIADTQY
D: .; J: TRBJ1-4; V: TRBV5-1; CDR3: ASSLILQQGRGRFNEKLF
D: .; J: TRBJ1-3; V: TRBV6-5; CDR3: ASSYSNSVGDTIY
D: .; J: TRBJ2-5; V: TRBV5-6; CDR3: ASSRTSHETQY